The next 23 T cell receptor beta chains were all read from a single sample in a study of OX40 agonist ivuxolimab in advanced cancers. Profiled with immunoSEQ multiplex PCR; TCRdb holds only in-frame clones, not every one. This table holds 78,000 or so clones, 85% to 95% found once. The sequenced sample was CD4+ or CD8+ T cells sorted from blood, obtained in a trial of the OX40 agonist ivuxolimab. The origin of the receptors is an adult with an advanced solid tumor such as melanoma, head and neck, liver or kidney cancer.

This chain uses TRBV29-1 with TRBJ2-3; 8 nucleotides match TRBD2. Germline lookup yields CDR1 SQVTM and CDR2 ANQGSEA. The J segment lost 4 bases and the V segment lost 5 bases, leaving 11 bases of the junction unmatched. This CDR3 is built from 15 residues. For the CDR3, the DNA is TGCAGCGTTATCCGGCGGGGGGTGGGTCCAGATACGCAGTATTTT. Its protein product is CSVIRRGVGPDTQYF.

The V and J genes are TRBV10-3 and TRBJ2-3; the D gene is possibly TRBD1 (6 bases). In germline, CDR1 is ENHRY, CDR2 SYGVKD. This CDR3 is built from 19 residues. The V end was cut by 3 bases, the J end by 0 bases, with 22 bases between. DNA of the CDR3: TGTGCCATCAGTGAAGGCCAGGACAGCTGGACTCGTAGCACAGATACGCAGTATTTT. It yields the protein CAISEGQDSWTRSTDTQYF.

The chain is built from TRBV4-1 and TRBJ2-2; D unresolved. The CDR3 extends over 16 amino acids. Germline V CDR1 and CDR2: MGHRA, YSYEKL. Trimming shortened V by 4 bases and J by 4 bases, and 16 bases separated the two germline ends. Here the CDR3 reads CASSPDPTYPTGELFF. In nucleotides, the CDR3 is TGCGCCAGCAGCCCCGACCCGACCTATCCCACCGGGGAGCTGTTTTTT.

Here the CDR3 DNA reads TGTGCCAGCAGCTTAGGAGGGGGCAATGAAAAACTGTTTTTT. Translated, it gives CASSLGGGNEKLFF. V gene TRBV7-9 combines with J gene TRBJ1-4; 7 bases line up with TRBD1. The germline V gene encodes CDR1 SEHNR and CDR2 FQNEAQ (reference sequence). This CDR3 contains 14 residues. Unmatched junction bases numbered 1, after V lost 1 base and J lost 5 bases.

The V call is TRBV10-3, the J call TRBJ2-1; 11 nucleotides align to TRBD2. The CDR3 is 16 amino acids. Germline CDR1 and CDR2: ENHRY and SYGVKD. J was trimmed by 2 bases and V by 4 bases; bases with no gene match: 4. The CDR3 DNA is TGTGCCATCAGTGGGTCTAGCGGGAGGACCTACAATGAGCAGTTCTTC. Its translation is CAISGSSGRTYNEQFF.

CDR3 nucleotides: TGTGCCAGCAGCTCCGCAGGGATTGAAAAACTGTTTTTT. Residues: CASSSAGIEKLFF. This rearrangement joins TRBV28 to TRBJ1-4; possible D gene TRBD1, 5 bases. The CDR3 is 13 residues long. V dropped 6 bases and J dropped 7 bases, with 12 bases sitting between them. The germline V gene has CDR1 MDHEN and CDR2 SYDVKM. The full variable domain, rest sourced from reference TRBV28 and TRBJ1-4, is DVKVTQSSRYLVKRTGEKVFLECVQDMDHENMFWYRQDPGLGLRLIYFSYDVKMKEKGDIPEGYSVSREKKERFSLILESASTNQTSMYLCASSSAGIEKLFFGSGTQLSVL.

The genes are TRBV6-5 and TRBJ1-6, with 7 bases aligning to TRBD1. The V and J ends lost 6 bases and 5 bases, in that order; junction bases with no gene match: 4. Germline V gives CDR1 MNHEY, CDR2 SVGAGI. The CDR3 has 14 residues. The CDR3 here is CASRPGTDNSPLHF. As DNA, the CDR3 is TGTGCCAGCAGACCCGGGACAGATAATTCACCCCTCCACTTT.

This chain uses TRBV7-2 with TRBJ2-7, with 11 bases fitting TRBD2. V lost 4 bases, J lost 3 bases, and 2 bases stayed unmatched. Per germline, CDR1 SGHTA and CDR2 FQGNSA. The CDR3 has 14 residues. CDR3 protein: CASSSTSGVYEQYF. DNA for the CDR3: TGTGCCAGCAGCTCGACTAGCGGGGTCTACGAGCAGTACTTC.

This chain's CDR3 is CASSPPGGANTEAFF. In DNA form, the CDR3 reads TGTGCCAGCAGCCCCCCTGGGGGGGCTAACACTGAAGCTTTCTTT. The chain carries TRBV5-6 and TRBJ1-1, with TRBD1 as a possible D gene (6 bases). V was shortened by 4 bases and J by 2 bases, with 15 bases between the two germline ends. Germline lookup yields CDR1 SGHDT and CDR2 YYEEEE. This CDR3 spans 15 amino acids. Complete variable domain (other parts from reference TRBV5-6 and TRBJ1-1): DAGVTQSPTHLIKTRGQQVTLRCSPKSGHDTVSWYQQALGQGPQFIFQYYEEEERQRGNFPDRFSGHQFPNYSSELNVNALLLGDSALYLCASSPPGGANTEAFFGQGTRLTVV.

The rearrangement links TRBV29-1 to TRBJ1-3, with a possible D match to TRBD1 (6 bases). The V end lost 7 bases, the J end lost 0 bases, and 13 bases lay between the germline ends. Germline V lookup: CDR1 SQVTM, CDR2 ANQGSEA. CDR3 length equals 14 residues. The CDR3 nucleotides are TGCAGCGCCCGGGGGCATTACTCTGGAAACACCATATATTTT. It codes for CSARGHYSGNTIYF.

The chain employs TRBV5-4 and TRBJ2-3, with TRBD2 identical over 9 bases. CDR1 is SGHNT, CDR2 YYREEE, per germline (reference sequence). V shed 4 bases, J shed 4 bases, and the junction held 4 bases outside the gene matches. The CDR3 has 14 residues. CDR3: CASSGQREADTQYF. Written as DNA, the CDR3 is TGTGCCAGCAGCGGTCAGCGGGAGGCAGATACGCAGTATTTT.

The J gene is TRBJ1-5, the V gene TRBV2; D is unclear. This CDR3 is built from 16 residues. Trimming took 0 bases from V and 5 from J, leaving 14 bases between them. Germline CDR1 and CDR2: SNHLY and FYNNEI. CDR3: CASSEAGSRPYQPQHF. The DNA of the CDR3 is TGTGCCAGCAGTGAAGCGGGCTCACGGCCGTATCAGCCCCAGCATTTT.

This chain uses TRBV5-1 with TRBJ1-5, with D perhaps matching TRBD1 (6 bases). Germline V gives CDR1 SGHRS, CDR2 YFSETQ. The CDR3 loop spans 15 amino acids. The V end lost 0 bases, the J end lost 2 bases, and 9 bases lay between the germline ends. The chain's CDR3 is CASSLVPGGNQPQHF. In DNA, the CDR3 is TGCGCCAGCAGCTTGGTCCCAGGGGGCAATCAGCCCCAGCATTTT.

The V and J genes are TRBV11-3 and TRBJ2-5; TRBD2 is a possible D gene (6 bases). Trimming pared 2 bases from V and 4 bases from J, leaving 8 bases between. CDR1 SGHNT and CDR2 YENEEA come from the germline V gene. The CDR3 loop spans 13 amino acids. The CDR3 nucleotides read TGTGCCAGCAGCTTAAACGGGGGAGAGACCCAGTACTTC. Protein: CASSLNGGETQYF.

The V and J genes are TRBV5-4 and TRBJ2-7; 11 bases are a match to TRBD2. Germline CDR1 SGHNT, CDR2 YYREEE (reference sequence). The ends lost 4 bases at V and 2 bases at J; junction bases unmatched: 5. The CDR3 covers 15 residues. The CDR3 nucleotides read TGTGCCAGCAGCGTGACTAGCGGGGATCCCTACGAGCAGTACTTC. Amino acids: CASSVTSGDPYEQYF.

The chain carries TRBV2 and TRBJ2-1; D possibly corresponds to TRBD2 (5 bases). From germline, CDR1 is SNHLY and CDR2 FYNNEI. This CDR3 spans 14 amino acids. V was trimmed by 6 bases and J by 0 bases, leaving 9 bases between them. The CDR3, as DNA: TGTGCCAGCAGCGGACTTCTCTCCTACAATGAGCAGTTCTTC. Its protein is CASSGLLSYNEQFF.

For the CDR3, the DNA is TGTGCCGGATTTGGGACAGACCTGGATTATGGCTACACCTTC. Its translation is CAGFGTDLDYGYTF. V and J are TRBV6-5 and TRBJ1-2; 7 bases fit TRBD1. The V and J ends lost 11 bases and 5 bases, in that order; junction bases with no gene match: 14. The CDR3 totals 14 residues. Germline loops: CDR1 MNHEY, CDR2 SVGAGI.

This clone has only a few counts. The chain has TRBV2 and TRBJ1-1; D remains ambiguous. Germline V gene sequence: CDR1 SNHLY, CDR2 FYNNEI. This CDR3 contains 13 residues. V gave up 5 bases and J gave up 0 bases, with 7 bases separating them. CDR3 sequence: CASSRELNTEAFF. The CDR3 coding sequence is TGTGCCAGCAGTCGGGAATTGAACACTGAAGCTTTCTTT.

The J gene is TRBJ2-5, the V gene TRBV10-3, with D perhaps TRBD1 (5 bases). The V gene lost 7 bases and the J gene lost 5 bases, with 20 bases spanning the gap. The V gene's germline CDR1 is ENHRY and CDR2 SYGVKD. The CDR3 is made up of 15 amino acids. The CDR3 here is CAINSGGAGSETQYF. The CDR3 coding sequence is TGTGCCATCAATTCTGGTGGGGCTGGGTCGGAGACCCAGTACTTC.

J is TRBJ2-7 and V is TRBV30; D is possibly TRBD1 (5 bases). The CDR3 totals 12 residues. Trimming cost V 1 base and J 4 bases, with 8 bases left between them. The germline V gene has CDR1 GTSNPN and CDR2 SVGIG (reference sequence). For the CDR3, the DNA is TGTGCCTGGAGTGGACAGCGTTACGAGCAGTACTTC. It is translated as CAWSGQRYEQYF.

J is TRBJ1-2 and V is TRBV7-2; 10 bases agree with TRBD1. Germline trimming cut 5 bases from V and 3 bases from J; bases unmatched to any gene: 6. The germline V gene encodes CDR1 SGHTA and CDR2 FQGNSA. CDR3 length: 15 amino acids. The CDR3 DNA is TGTGCCAGCAGCCCTCAGACAGGGGGCGACTATGGCTACACCTTC. Translating gives CASSPQTGGDYGYTF.

This clone appeared once. The chain carries TRBV4-1 and TRBJ2-1; 7 bases map to TRBD2. Germline CDR1 is MGHRA and CDR2 is YSYEKL. The junction had 9 bases not matched to a gene; V was cut back by 7 bases and J by 6 bases. The length of the CDR3 is 14 residues. CDR3 sequence (DNA): TGCGCCAGCAAATGGAGCGGGGTAGGCAATGAGCAGTTCTTC. It yields the protein CASKWSGVGNEQFF.

In regard to this clone: One end of the junction fails to match germline, which may point to a read error. V and J are TRBV7-7 and TRBJ2-2; D is unclear. CDR1 and CDR2 (germline): SSHAT, FNYEAQ (reference sequence). The CDR3 has 14 amino acids. The CDR3 sequence is CASSLLFNTGELFF. In DNA, the CDR3 is TGTGCTAGCAGCCTCCTTTTCAACACCGGGGAGCTGTTTTTT.